The 7 T cell receptor beta chains reported below all come from one sample, sequenced in a study of OX40 agonist ivuxolimab in advanced cancers. Repertoires were generated with immunoSEQ multiplex PCR, while TCRdb's copy carries only in-frame clones and drops some. Counted here are tens of thousands of clones, around 77% occurring once; the ten biggest clones make up about 19%. The sequencing here drew on CD4+ or CD8+ T cells sorted from blood, taken in a trial of the OX40 agonist ivuxolimab. All receptors derive from an adult with an advanced solid tumor such as melanoma, head and neck, liver or kidney cancer.

The V and J genes are TRBV7-8 and TRBJ2-1, with D hard to call. V was cut by 2 bases and J by 9 bases, with 5 bases left in between. This CDR3 comprises 11 residues. Per the germline V gene, CDR1 is SGHVS and CDR2 is FQNEAQ. The CDR3, as DNA: TGTGCCAGCAGCTTACTGGTTGAGCAGTTCTTC. Its protein product is CASSLLVEQFF. Full variable domain (rest looked up from reference TRBV7-8 and TRBJ2-1): GAGVSQSPRYKVAKRGQDVALRCDPISGHVSLFWYQQALGQGPEFLTYFQNEAQLDKSGLPSDRFFAERPEGSVSTLKIQRTQQEDSAVYLCASSLLVEQFFGPGTRLTVL.

The V call is TRBV6-1, the J call TRBJ2-7; D is possibly TRBD2 (5 bases). CDR1 is MNHNS and CDR2 is SASEGT in the germline V gene. The CDR3 totals 14 residues. Trimming cost V 2 bases and J 2 bases, with 10 bases left between them. The CDR3 reads CASSEWESTYEQYF. The DNA for the CDR3 is TGTGCCAGCAGTGAATGGGAGTCGACCTACGAGCAGTACTTC.

The chain combines TRBV15 with TRBJ2-7; possibly TRBD1 for D (5 bases). CDR1 and CDR2 from the germline V gene are LNHNV and YYDKDF (reference sequence). The CDR3 covers 14 residues. V shed 5 bases and J shed 5 bases, with 16 bases lying between them. Here the CDR3 DNA reads TGTGCCACCAGCCCTGACAGTTACATCCACGAGCAGTACTTC. It codes for CATSPDSYIHEQYF.

Concerning this clone itself: With a much larger clone just one base away, this may be a read error. Other DNA sequences from this sample encode an identical CDR3 as well. The rearrangement joins TRBV30 to TRBJ1-2, with 9 nucleotides matching TRBD1. The germline CDR1 and CDR2 sequences are GTSNPN and SVGIG (reference sequence). This CDR3 has 12 amino acids. The trim removed 5 bases at V and 10 bases at J, leaving 8 bases unmatched. CDR3 bases: TGTGCCTGGGCCCGAGACAGGGGGGACTACACCTTC. The encoded protein is CAWARDRGDYTF.

The chain couples TRBV11-2 to TRBJ2-7, with unresolved D. Germline V gives CDR1 SGHAT, CDR2 FQNNGV. Deletions cut 1 base from V and 3 bases from J, with 7 bases between. The CDR3 is 13 amino acids. The CDR3, as DNA: TGTGCCAGCAGCTTAGCGGCTCTCTACGAGCAGTACTTC. Protein: CASSLAALYEQYF. The variable domain in full, completed from reference TRBV11-2 and TRBJ2-7, reads EAGVAQSPRYKIIEKRQSVAFWCNPISGHATLYWYQQILGQGPKLLIQFQNNGVVDDSQLPKDRFSAERLKGVDSTLKIQPAKLEDSAVYLCASSLAALYEQYFGPGTRLTVT.

The chain links TRBV6-6 to TRBJ1-3; D gene ambiguous. The CDR3 spans 12 residues. Trimming removed 3 bases at V and 8 bases at J, with 8 bases between. CDR1 and CDR2 (germline): MNHNY, SVGAGI (reference sequence). The CDR3 region is CASSYLGDTIYF. The CDR3 nucleotides are TGTGCCAGCAGTTATCTTGGGGACACCATATATTTT.

The chain is built from TRBV30 and TRBJ2-3; 7 nucleotides agree with TRBD2. CDR3 size: 14 residues. V lost 1 base to trimming and J lost 4 bases; unmatched junction nucleotides: 5. The germline V gene encodes CDR1 GTSNPN and CDR2 SVGIG (reference sequence). DNA for the CDR3: TGTGCCTGGAGTGGGGCGGGAGACCCAGATACGCAGTATTTT. Amino acid sequence: CAWSGAGDPDTQYF.